This T cell receptor (beta chain) was identified during a study of blood T cell repertoires in COVID-19. Overall study: Spain, Italy and the United States supplied samples that represented acute and convalescent COVID-19.

This clone was found a few times. Original processing methods: Amplification of reference gene primers was used by the study to estimate nucleated cell counts. TCRdb keeps only in-frame clones here, not all; method: immunoSEQ multiplex PCR. From that table come the V and J calls and clone size; the DNA was used to work out D and trimming. In the table there are around 130,000 clones, roughly four fifths of which are singletons. Germline values: CDR1 SNHLY, CDR2 FYNNEI. There are 17 residues in the CDR3. The junction had 6 bases not matched to a gene; V was cut back by 0 bases and J by 3 bases. This rearrangement joins TRBV2 to TRBJ2-4, with 9 bases lining up with TRBD1. The TCR originated in a human donor in a cohort sampled during active COVID-19. The sample taken for sequencing was peripheral blood. DNA for the CDR3: TGTGCCAGCAGTGAAGCTGAATGGGACAGGGACAAAAACATTCAGTACTTC. Its protein is CASSEAEWDRDKNIQYF.